This TCR beta chain is drawn from a study of cytomegalovirus exposure and HLA in healthy donors. The study's findings and limits: Across donors, most TCRs were seen rarely, yet some public ones were widespread. Presence/absence analyses rested on an assumption that sequencing depth was roughly uniform across donors. Several of the most significant clusters appeared, in a later analysis, to be linked to common viral pathogens.

The V end lost 8 bases, the J end lost 0 bases, and 8 bases lay between the germline ends. Germline V gene data show CDR1 as SGHTA and CDR2 as FQGNSA. The CDR3 covers 14 residues. The PCR was carried out with 60 Vbeta primers and 13 Jbeta primers. The assay was immunoSEQ multiplex PCR, and TCRdb's table has in-frame clones only and misses some. The data contain fewer than 200,000 clones, 65% to 85% of them seen just once; the ten biggest clones take up around 0.8%. With respect to this clone: Antigen unknown.

Input material: PBMCs. The receptor was derived from a woman aged 18-29 years in good health and CMV-seronegative. The chain uses TRBV7-2 and TRBJ2-6; no clear D gene. The CDR3 reads CASARLSGANVLTF. The CDR3 DNA sequence: TGTGCCAGCGCTAGGCTCTCTGGGGCCAACGTCCTGACTTTC. The full variable domain, completed using reference TRBV7-2 and TRBJ2-6, is GAGVSQSPSNKVTEKGKDVELRCDPISGHTALYWYRQSLGQGLEFLIYFQGNSAPDKSGLPSDRFSAERTGGSVSTLTIQRTQQEDSAVYLCASARLSGANVLTFGAGSRLTVL.